The 6 T cell receptor beta chains below were found in one sample sequenced in a study of blood T cell repertoires in COVID-19. Assay used: immunoSEQ multiplex PCR; TCRdb lists only in-frame clones, some missing. The profile shows 110,000 or so clones, 81% of them singletons. Sequences were obtained from peripheral blood. The receptor source for this set is a man in his forties or fifties with acute or convalescent COVID-19.

V and J are TRBV18 and TRBJ2-3, with TRBD1 matching 7 bases. Unmatched junction bases numbered 6, after V lost 3 bases and J lost 6 bases. Germline CDR1 KGHSH, CDR2 LQKENI. This CDR3 spans 14 amino acids. The CDR3 sequence is CASSPGQLPDTQYF. The CDR3 coding sequence is TGTGCCAGCTCACCGGGACAGCTCCCTGATACGCAGTATTTT.

The chain couples TRBV18 to TRBJ1-1; tentative D call: TRBD1 (5 bases). Trimming stripped 5 bases from V and 6 bases from J, with 16 bases between. The CDR3 extends over 14 amino acids. Germline CDR1 reads KGHSH; CDR2 reads LQKENI. CDR3 sequence: CASSASTGVPEAFF. As DNA, the CDR3 is TGTGCCAGCTCAGCATCCACAGGAGTCCCTGAAGCTTTCTTT.

Only one count was recorded for this clone. The gene calls are TRBV6-5 and TRBJ1-5; no clear D. Trimming stripped 7 bases from V and 1 base from J, with 14 bases between. Germline loops: CDR1 MNHEY, CDR2 SVGAGI. The CDR3 consists of 15 residues. This CDR3 is CASTEQIRSNQPQHF. The CDR3 DNA is TGTGCCAGCACCGAACAGATTAGGAGCAATCAGCCCCAGCATTTT.

The chain employs TRBV9 and TRBJ2-3; 10 bases match TRBD2. The CDR3 sequence is 16 residues long. The V segment lost 3 bases and the J segment 5 bases; nucleotides outside the gene matches: 9. Germline V gene lookup returns CDR1 SGDLS and CDR2 YYNGEE. The CDR3 spells CASSALSGGAVDTQYF. The CDR3 bases are TGTGCCAGCAGCGCCTTAAGCGGGGGGGCCGTAGATACGCAGTATTTT.

The rearrangement uses TRBV27 and TRBJ1-2; 8 positions match TRBD1. The length of the CDR3 is 16 residues. The V and J ends lost 6 bases and 4 bases, in that order; junction bases with no gene match: 13. From germline, CDR1 is MNHEY and CDR2 SMNVEV (reference sequence). The CDR3 loop is CASSSGTGDLGYGYTF. In DNA form, the CDR3 reads TGTGCCAGCAGCTCCGGGACAGGTGACCTTGGCTATGGCTACACCTTC.

This clone came up many times. The chain is built from TRBV2 and TRBJ2-7, with a weak D call TRBD2 (6 bases). This CDR3 spans 12 amino acids. V dropped 5 bases and J dropped 7 bases, with 12 bases sitting between them. CDR1 is SNHLY, CDR2 FYNNEI, per germline. CDR3 in DNA: TGTGCCAGCAGTTGGACAAGCGGGGAGCAGTACGTC. It codes for CASSWTSGEQYV.